This entry is about one T cell receptor beta chain. This specimen comes from a study of T-cell memory formation after mild COVID-19. Per germline, CDR1 SGHVS and CDR2 FQNEAQ. V trimming: 6 bases; J trimming: 0 bases; junction bases outside the gene matches: 5. This CDR3 comprises 15 residues. MiXCR was run by TCRdb on the 5' RACE reads, yielding one entry per CDR3 protein. This repertoire shows 120,000 to 150,000 distinct CDR3 sequences, roughly a fifth found once; its top ten account for about 2.1%. Sequencing was done on a sample of PBMCs or a T cell subset sorted from them (not recorded which). The source of this sequence is an adult woman who had mild COVID-19 (a few samples of this study predate the infection). Cell type and time point are not known. The V and J genes are TRBV7-8 and TRBJ2-1; 7 nucleotides agree with TRBD2. The CDR3 region has the DNA TGTGCCAGCAGGTCCAGCGGGAACTCCTACAATGAGCAGTTCTTC. Amino acid sequence: CASRSSGNSYNEQFF.